This TCR beta chain was identified during a study of blood T cell repertoires in COVID-19. Study background: Samples taken during acute and convalescent COVID-19 were collected in the United States, Italy and Spain. PBMCs, B-cell-depleted T cells, or T cells were the source of the cDNA or gDNA that made up the material.

Recruited during active infection, patients (from Seattle) were subsequently followed longitudinally. The CDR3 totals 10 residues. CDR1 is SNHLY, CDR2 FYNNEI, per germline. V was pared by 9 bases and J by 6 bases, with 5 bases between. In the original workflow: Reference gene primers were amplified, and this amplification served to estimate nucleated cell counts. Produced via immunoSEQ multiplex PCR; TCRdb's table is partial and in-frame only. That table supplies the V and J calls and clone size; D and trimming were determined from the DNA. The data show under 250,000 clones, 85% seen once. Sample: peripheral blood. The TCR sequence derives from a man in his forties or fifties with COVID-19, enrolled during active disease. V is TRBV2 and J is TRBJ1-4, with D hard to call. In DNA form, the CDR3 reads TGTGCCAGTCGTGATGAAAAACTGTTTTTT. This gives the protein CASRDEKLFF. Filled out from reference TRBV2 and TRBJ1-4, the complete variable domain reads EPEVTQTPSHQVTQMGQEVILRCVPISNHLYFYWYRQILGQKVEFLVSFYNNEISEKSEIFDDQFSVERPDGSNFTLKIRSTKLEDSAMYFCASRDEKLFFGSGTQLSVL.